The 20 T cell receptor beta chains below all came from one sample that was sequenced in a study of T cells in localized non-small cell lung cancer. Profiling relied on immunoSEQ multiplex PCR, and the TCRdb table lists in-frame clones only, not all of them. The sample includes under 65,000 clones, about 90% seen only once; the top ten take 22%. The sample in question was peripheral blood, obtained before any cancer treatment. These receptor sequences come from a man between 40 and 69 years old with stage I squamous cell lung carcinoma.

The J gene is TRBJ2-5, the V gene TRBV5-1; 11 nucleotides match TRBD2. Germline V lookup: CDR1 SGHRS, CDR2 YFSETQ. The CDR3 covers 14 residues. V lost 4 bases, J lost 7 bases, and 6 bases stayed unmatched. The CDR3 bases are TGCGCCAGCAGCGAACTAGCGGGAGAAGGGACCCAGTACTTC. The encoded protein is CASSELAGEGTQYF. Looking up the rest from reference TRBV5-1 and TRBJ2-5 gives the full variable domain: KAGVTQTPRYLIKTRGQQVTLSCSPISGHRSVSWYQQTPGQGLQFLFEYFSETQRNKGNFPGRFSGRQFSNSRSEMNVSTLELGDSALYLCASSELAGEGTQYFGPGTRLLVL.

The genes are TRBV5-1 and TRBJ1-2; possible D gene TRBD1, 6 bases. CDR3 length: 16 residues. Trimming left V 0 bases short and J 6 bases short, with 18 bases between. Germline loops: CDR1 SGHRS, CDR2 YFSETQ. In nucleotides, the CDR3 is TGCGCCAGCAGCTTGGGCGCAGGGGCCGGGTTTAATGGCTACACCTTC. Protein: CASSLGAGAGFNGYTF.

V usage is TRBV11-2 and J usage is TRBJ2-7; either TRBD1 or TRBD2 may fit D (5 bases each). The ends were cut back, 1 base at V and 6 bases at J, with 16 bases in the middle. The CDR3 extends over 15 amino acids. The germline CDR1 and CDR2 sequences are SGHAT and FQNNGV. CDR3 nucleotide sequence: TGTGCCAGCAGCTTAGTTGTCAACGGGGCCTCCGAGCAGTACTTC. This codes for CASSLVVNGASEQYF.

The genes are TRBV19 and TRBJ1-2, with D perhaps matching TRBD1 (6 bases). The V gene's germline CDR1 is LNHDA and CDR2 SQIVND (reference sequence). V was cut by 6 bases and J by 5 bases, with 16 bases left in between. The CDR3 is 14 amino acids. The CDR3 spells CASRNPQGTYGYTF. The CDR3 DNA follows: TGTGCCAGTAGAAACCCACAGGGAACTTATGGCTACACCTTC.

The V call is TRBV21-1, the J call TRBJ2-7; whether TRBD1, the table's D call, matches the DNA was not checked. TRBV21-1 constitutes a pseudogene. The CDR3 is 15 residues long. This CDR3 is CASSKDDRGSYEQYF. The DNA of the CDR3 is TGTGCCAGCAGCAAAGACGACAGGGGCTCCTACGAGCAGTACTTC.

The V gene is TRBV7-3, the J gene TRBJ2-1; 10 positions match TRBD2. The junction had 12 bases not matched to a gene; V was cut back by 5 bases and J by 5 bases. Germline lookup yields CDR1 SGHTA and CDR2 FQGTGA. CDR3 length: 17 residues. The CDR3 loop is CASSQQAGLAGDNEQFF. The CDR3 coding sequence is TGTGCCAGCAGCCAACAGGCGGGGCTAGCGGGAGACAATGAGCAGTTCTTC.

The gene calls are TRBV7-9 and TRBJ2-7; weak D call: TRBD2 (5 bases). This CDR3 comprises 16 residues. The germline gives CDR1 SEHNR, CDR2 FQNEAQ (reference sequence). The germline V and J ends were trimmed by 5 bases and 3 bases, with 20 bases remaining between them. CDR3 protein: CASSLTPSGNNYEQYF. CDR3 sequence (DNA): TGTGCCAGCAGCCTAACTCCCTCCGGGAACAACTACGAGCAGTACTTC.

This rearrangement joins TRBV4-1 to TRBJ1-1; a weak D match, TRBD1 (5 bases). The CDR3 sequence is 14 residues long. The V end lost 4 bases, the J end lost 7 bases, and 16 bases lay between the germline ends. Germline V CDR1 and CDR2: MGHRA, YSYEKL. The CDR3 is CASSPDTGPGEAFF. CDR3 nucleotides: TGCGCCAGCAGCCCCGATACGGGGCCGGGTGAAGCTTTCTTT.

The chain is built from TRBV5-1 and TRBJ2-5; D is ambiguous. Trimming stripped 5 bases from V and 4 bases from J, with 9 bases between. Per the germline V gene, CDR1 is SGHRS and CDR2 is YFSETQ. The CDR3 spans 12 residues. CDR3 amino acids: CASSGQVETQYF. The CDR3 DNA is TGCGCCAGCAGTGGTCAGGTAGAGACCCAGTACTTC.

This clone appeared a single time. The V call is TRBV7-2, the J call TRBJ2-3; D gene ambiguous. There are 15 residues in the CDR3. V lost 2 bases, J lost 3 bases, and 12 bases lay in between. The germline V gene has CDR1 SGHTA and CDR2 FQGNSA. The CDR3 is CASSLRRENTDTQYF. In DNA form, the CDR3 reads TGTGCCAGCAGCTTAAGACGAGAGAATACAGATACGCAGTATTTT.

CDR3 coding DNA: TGCAGTGCCCCGGGACAGAATGGCTACACCTTC. This encodes CSAPGQNGYTF. The gene calls are TRBV20-1 and TRBJ1-2; 7 bases are a match to TRBD1. The CDR3 is 11 residues long. After removal of 6 bases from V and 6 bases from J, the junction contained 4 bases not matched to a gene. The germline V gene encodes CDR1 DFQATT and CDR2 SNEGSKA (reference sequence).

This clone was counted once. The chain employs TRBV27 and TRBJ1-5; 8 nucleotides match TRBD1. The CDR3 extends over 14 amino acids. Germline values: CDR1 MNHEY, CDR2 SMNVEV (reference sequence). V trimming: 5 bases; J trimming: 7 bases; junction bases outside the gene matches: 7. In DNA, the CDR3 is TGTGCCAGCAGTCCGGACAGGGAGGACCAGCCCCAGCATTTT. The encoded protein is CASSPDREDQPQHF.

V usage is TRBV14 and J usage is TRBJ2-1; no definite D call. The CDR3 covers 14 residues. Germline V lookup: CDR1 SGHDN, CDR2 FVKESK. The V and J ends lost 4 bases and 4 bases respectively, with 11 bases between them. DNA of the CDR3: TGTGCCAGCAGCCCCACAACCCGTTACAATGAGCAGTTCTTC. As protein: CASSPTTRYNEQFF. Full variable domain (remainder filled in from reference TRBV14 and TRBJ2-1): EAGVTQFPSHSVIEKGQTVTLRCDPISGHDNLYWYRRVMGKEIKFLLHFVKESKQDESGMPNNRFLAERTGGTYSTLKVQPAELEDSGVYFCASSPTTRYNEQFFGPGTRLTVL.

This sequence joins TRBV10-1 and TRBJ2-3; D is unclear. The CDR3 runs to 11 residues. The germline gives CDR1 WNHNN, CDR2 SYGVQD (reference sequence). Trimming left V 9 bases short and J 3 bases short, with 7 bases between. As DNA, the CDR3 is TGCGCCAGTTCGCTTACAGATACGCAGTATTTT. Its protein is CASSLTDTQYF.

CDR3 nucleotide sequence: TGTGCCAGCAGCGTCGAGGGGTCCTCCTACGAGCAGTACTTC. Translating gives CASSVEGSSYEQYF. This chain connects TRBV9 to TRBJ2-7; perhaps D is TRBD1 or TRBD2 (5 bases each). This CDR3 spans 14 amino acids. V lost 2 bases, J lost 0 bases, and 9 bases lay in between. Germline CDR1 reads SGDLS; CDR2 reads YYNGEE.

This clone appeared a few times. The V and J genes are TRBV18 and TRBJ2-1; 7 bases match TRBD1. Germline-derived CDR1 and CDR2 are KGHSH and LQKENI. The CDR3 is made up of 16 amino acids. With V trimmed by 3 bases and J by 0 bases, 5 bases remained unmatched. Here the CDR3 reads CASSPNRGDSYNEQFF. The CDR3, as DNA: TGTGCCAGCTCACCGAACAGGGGAGACTCCTACAATGAGCAGTTCTTC.

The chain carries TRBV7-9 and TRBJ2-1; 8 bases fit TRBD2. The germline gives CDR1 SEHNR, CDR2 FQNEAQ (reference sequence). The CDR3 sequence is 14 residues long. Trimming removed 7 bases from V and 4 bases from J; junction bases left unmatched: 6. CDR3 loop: CASTRASGYNEQFF. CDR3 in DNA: TGTGCCAGCACTCGGGCTAGCGGGTACAATGAGCAGTTCTTC.

The CDR3 reads CASSPRDGNYEQYF. In DNA form, the CDR3 reads TGTGCCAGCAGCCCTCGGGACGGGAACTACGAGCAGTACTTC. The genes are TRBV7-2 and TRBJ2-7; either TRBD1 or TRBD2 may supply D (5 bases each). CDR3 length: 14 amino acids. Trimming cost V 5 bases and J 3 bases, with 14 bases left between them. Germline lookup yields CDR1 SGHTA and CDR2 FQGNSA.

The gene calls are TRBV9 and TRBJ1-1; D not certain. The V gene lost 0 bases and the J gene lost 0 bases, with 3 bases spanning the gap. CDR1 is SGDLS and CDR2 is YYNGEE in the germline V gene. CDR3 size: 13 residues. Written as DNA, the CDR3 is TGTGCCAGCAGCGTAGAGGTGAACACTGAAGCTTTCTTT. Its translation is CASSVEVNTEAFF.

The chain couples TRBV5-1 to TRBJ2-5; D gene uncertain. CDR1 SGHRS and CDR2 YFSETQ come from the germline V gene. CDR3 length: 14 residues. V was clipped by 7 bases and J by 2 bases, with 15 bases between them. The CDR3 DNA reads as TGCGCCAGCCTTAAGGACGGAACACAAGAGACCCAGTACTTC. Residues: CASLKDGTQETQYF.